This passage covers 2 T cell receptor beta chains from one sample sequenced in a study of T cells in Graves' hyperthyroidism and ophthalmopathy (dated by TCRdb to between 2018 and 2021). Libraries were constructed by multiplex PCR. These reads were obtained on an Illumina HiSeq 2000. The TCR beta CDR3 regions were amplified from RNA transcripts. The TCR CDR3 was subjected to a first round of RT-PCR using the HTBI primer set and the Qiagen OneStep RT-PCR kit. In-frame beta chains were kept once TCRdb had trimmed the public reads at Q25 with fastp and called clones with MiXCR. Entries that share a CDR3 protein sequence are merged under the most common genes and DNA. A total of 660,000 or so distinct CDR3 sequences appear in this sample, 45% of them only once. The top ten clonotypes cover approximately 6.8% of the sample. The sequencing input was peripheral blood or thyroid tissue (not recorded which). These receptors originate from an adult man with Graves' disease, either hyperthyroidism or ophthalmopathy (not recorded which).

CDR3 residues: CASSQGSRAGYTF. Written as DNA, the CDR3 is TGCGCCAGCAGCCAAGGCAGCCGGGCTGGCTACACCTTC. The chain joins TRBV4-1 to TRBJ1-2; D gene ambiguous. This CDR3 spans 13 amino acids. Germline lookup yields CDR1 MGHRA and CDR2 YSYEKL. Trimming left V 1 base short and J 7 bases short, with 10 bases between.

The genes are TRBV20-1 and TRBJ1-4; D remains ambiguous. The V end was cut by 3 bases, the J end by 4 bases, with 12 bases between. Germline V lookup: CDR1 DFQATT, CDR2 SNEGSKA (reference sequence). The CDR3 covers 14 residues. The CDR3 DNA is TGCAGTGCTAGTGGAGGCCGGAGTAATGAAAAACTGTTTTTT. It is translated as CSASGGRSNEKLFF.